This T cell receptor (beta chain) derives from a study of human T cells and chemical hapten exposure. What the library attached to individual cDNA molecules were unique molecular identifiers. TCRdb independently ran MiXCR on the RACE reads; one entry per CDR3 protein. Altogether around 110,000 distinct CDR3 sequences are present, approximately 12% being singletons, with the ten largest covering around 1.7%. This clonotype appeared a few times. As for time point: pre-sensitization, week 0. The treatment was: therapeutic diphenylcyclopropenone sensitization with weekly scalp DPC. Material: whole blood, obtained in connection with sensitization to the hapten diphenylcyclopropenone (DPC). The receptor was isolated from a woman in her fifties or sixties with alopecia areata. Some clones in this sample may be carry-over from other donors' samples.

The DNA for the CDR3 is TGTGCCAGCTCACCACCGCAGGGCGAATGGGGGGAGCAGTACTTC. It specifies CASSPPQGEWGEQYF. The chain carries TRBV18 and TRBJ2-7; the D gene could be TRBD1 or TRBD2 (5 bases each). Germline assignment: CDR1 KGHSH and CDR2 LQKENI. The CDR3 sequence is 15 residues long. The V gene lost 0 bases and the J gene lost 7 bases, with 16 bases spanning the gap.